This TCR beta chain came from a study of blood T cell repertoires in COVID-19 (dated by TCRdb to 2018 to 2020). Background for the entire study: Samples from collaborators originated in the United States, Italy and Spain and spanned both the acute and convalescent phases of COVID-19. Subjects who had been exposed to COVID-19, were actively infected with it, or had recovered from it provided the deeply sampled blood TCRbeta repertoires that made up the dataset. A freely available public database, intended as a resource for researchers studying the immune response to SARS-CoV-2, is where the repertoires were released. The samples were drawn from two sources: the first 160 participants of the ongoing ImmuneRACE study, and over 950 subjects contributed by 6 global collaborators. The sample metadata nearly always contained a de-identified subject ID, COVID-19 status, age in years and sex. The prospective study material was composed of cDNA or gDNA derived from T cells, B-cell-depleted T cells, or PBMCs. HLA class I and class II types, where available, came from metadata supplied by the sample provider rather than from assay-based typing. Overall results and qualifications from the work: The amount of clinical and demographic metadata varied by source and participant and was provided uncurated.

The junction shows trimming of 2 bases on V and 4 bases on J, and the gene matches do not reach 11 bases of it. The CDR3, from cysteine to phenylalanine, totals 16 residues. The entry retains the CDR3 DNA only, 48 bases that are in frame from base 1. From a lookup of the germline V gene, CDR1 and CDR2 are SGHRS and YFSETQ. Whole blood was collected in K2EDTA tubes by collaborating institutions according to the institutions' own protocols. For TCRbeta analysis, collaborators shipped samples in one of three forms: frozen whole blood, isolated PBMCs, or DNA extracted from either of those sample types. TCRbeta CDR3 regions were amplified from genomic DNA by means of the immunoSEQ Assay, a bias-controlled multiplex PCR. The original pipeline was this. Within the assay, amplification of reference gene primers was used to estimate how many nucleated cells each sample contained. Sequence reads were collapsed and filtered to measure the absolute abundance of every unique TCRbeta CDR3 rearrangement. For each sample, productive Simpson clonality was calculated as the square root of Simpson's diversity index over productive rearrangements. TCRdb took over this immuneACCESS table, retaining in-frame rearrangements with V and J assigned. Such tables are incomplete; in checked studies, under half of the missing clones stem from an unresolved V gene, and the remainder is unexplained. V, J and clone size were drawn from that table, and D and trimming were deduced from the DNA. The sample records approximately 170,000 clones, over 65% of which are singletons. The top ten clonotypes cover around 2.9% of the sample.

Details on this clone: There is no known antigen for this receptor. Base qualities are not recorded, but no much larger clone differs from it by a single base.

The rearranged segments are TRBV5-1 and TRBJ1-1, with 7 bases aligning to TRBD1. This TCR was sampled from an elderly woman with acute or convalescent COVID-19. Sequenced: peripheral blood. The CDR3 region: CASSLGGTNKGTEAFF. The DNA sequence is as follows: TGCGCCAGCAGCTTAGGGGGCACCAACAAGGGCACTGAAGCTTTCTTT.